The rows below give T cell receptor beta chains drawn from one sample of a study of blood T cell repertoires in COVID-19. The assay was immunoSEQ multiplex PCR, and TCRdb's table has in-frame clones only and misses some. The sample has approximately 300,000 clones, roughly 90% seen once. Sequenced sample: peripheral blood. The receptor source for this set is a young man who had recovered from COVID-19. CDR3s include the opening cysteine and the closing phenylalanine or tryptophan. D genes are given only for firm matches. For some rows the clone size is stated as once, few or many, or as a class when expanded; others skip it.

v_call: TRBV12-3/TRBV12-4
d_call: TRBD1
clone_size: NA
j_call: TRBJ1-2
cdr3_aa: CASRGTGNYGYTF
cdr3_nt: TGTGCCAGCAGGGGGACAGGGAACTATGGCTACACCTTC

v_call: TRBV6-5
d_call: TRBD1
clone_size: NA
j_call: TRBJ1-3
cdr3_aa: CASKPGGQGNTIYF
cdr3_nt: TGTGCCAGCAAACCCGGGGGACAGGGAAACACCATATATTTT

v_call: TRBV5-1
d_call: NA
clone_size: NA
j_call: TRBJ2-1
cdr3_aa: CASSLGGVRNEQFF
cdr3_nt: TGCGCCAGCAGCTTGGGCGGGGTACGAAATGAGCAGTTCTTC

v_call: TRBV11-2
d_call: TRBD2
clone_size: NA
j_call: TRBJ2-1
cdr3_aa: CASSYLAGGSSYNEQFF
cdr3_nt: TGTGCCAGCAGCTACCTAGCGGGGGGCAGCTCCTACAATGAGCAGTTCTTC

v_call: TRBV24-1
d_call: TRBD2
clone_size: NA
j_call: TRBJ2-1
cdr3_aa: CATSDPGTSGSHEQFF
cdr3_nt: TGTGCCACCAGTGATCCCGGGACTAGCGGGAGCCATGAGCAGTTCTTC

v_call: TRBV7-2
d_call: TRBD1
clone_size: NA
j_call: TRBJ1-4
cdr3_aa: CASSPDRGGEKLFF
cdr3_nt: TGTGCCAGCAGCCCCGACAGGGGAGGGGAAAAACTGTTTTTT

v_call: TRBV6-5
d_call: NA
clone_size: few
j_call: TRBJ2-7
cdr3_aa: CASSYRQGYEQYF
cdr3_nt: TGTGCCAGCAGTTACCGACAAGGATACGAGCAGTACTTC

v_call: TRBV6-2/TRBV6-3
d_call: TRBD2
clone_size: NA
j_call: TRBJ2-5
cdr3_aa: CASSLLGRDQETQYF
cdr3_nt: TGTGCCAGCAGTCTACTCGGGAGGGACCAAGAGACCCAGTACTTC

v_call: TRBV7-2
d_call: NA
clone_size: NA
j_call: TRBJ2-3
cdr3_aa: CASSLDSVVDTQYF
cdr3_nt: TGTGCCAGCAGCTTAGATTCGGTAGTAGATACGCAGTATTTT

v_call: TRBV2
d_call: TRBD1
clone_size: NA
j_call: TRBJ2-7
cdr3_aa: CASGIPDRASEQYF
cdr3_nt: TGTGCCAGCGGAATCCCGGACAGGGCGTCCGAGCAGTACTTC

v_call: TRBV11-2
d_call: TRBD1
clone_size: NA
j_call: TRBJ1-6
cdr3_aa: CASSTTQGGNSPLHF
cdr3_nt: TGTGCCAGCAGCACAACACAGGGGGGTAATTCACCCCTCCACTTT

v_call: TRBV18
d_call: NA
clone_size: NA
j_call: TRBJ2-3
cdr3_aa: CASSPRGQSTDTQYF
cdr3_nt: TGTGCCAGCTCACCAAGAGGACAGAGCACAGATACGCAGTATTTT

v_call: TRBV2
d_call: TRBD2
clone_size: NA
j_call: TRBJ2-1
cdr3_aa: CASSGLAGAYNEQFF
cdr3_nt: TGTGCCAGCAGCGGACTCGCGGGAGCTTATAATGAGCAGTTCTTC

v_call: TRBV6-5
d_call: TRBD1
clone_size: NA
j_call: TRBJ2-1
cdr3_aa: CASSQTGGSYNEQFF
cdr3_nt: TGTGCCAGCAGTCAAACAGGGGGCTCCTACAATGAGCAGTTCTTC

v_call: TRBV14
d_call: TRBD2
clone_size: NA
j_call: TRBJ2-3
cdr3_aa: CASSPGLAGGLGDTQYF
cdr3_nt: TGTGCCAGCAGCCCCGGACTAGCGGGGGGGCTAGGGGATACGCAGTATTTT

v_call: TRBV2
d_call: NA
clone_size: once
j_call: TRBJ2-3
cdr3_aa: CASSEAQVYNGDTQYF
cdr3_nt: TGTGCCAGCAGTGAAGCCCAGGTATATAATGGAGATACGCAGTATTTT

v_call: TRBV2
d_call: TRBD2
clone_size: NA
j_call: TRBJ2-7
cdr3_aa: CASTKTHSGTSGYF
cdr3_nt: TGTGCCAGCACTAAGACACATTCCGGGACTAGTGGGTACTTC

v_call: TRBV5-1
d_call: TRBD1
clone_size: NA
j_call: TRBJ1-5
cdr3_aa: CASSPGQENQPQHF
cdr3_nt: TGCGCCAGCAGCCCGGGACAGGAGAATCAGCCCCAGCATTTT

v_call: TRBV19
d_call: TRBD2
clone_size: once
j_call: TRBJ2-1
cdr3_aa: CASRPRLAGDDSYNEQFF
cdr3_nt: TGTGCCAGTAGACCTAGACTAGCGGGGGACGACTCCTACAATGAGCAGTTCTTC

v_call: TRBV2
d_call: NA
clone_size: NA
j_call: TRBJ1-2
cdr3_aa: CASSPGRRDYGYTF
cdr3_nt: TGTGCCAGCAGTCCTGGGAGAAGGGACTATGGCTACACCTTC

v_call: TRBV30
d_call: TRBD1
clone_size: NA
j_call: TRBJ1-1
cdr3_aa: CAWDRVGTEAFF
cdr3_nt: TGTGCCTGGGACAGGGTAGGCACTGAAGCTTTCTTT

v_call: TRBV19
d_call: TRBD1
clone_size: NA
j_call: TRBJ2-1
cdr3_aa: CASRGGTGGGYNEQFF
cdr3_nt: TGTGCCAGTAGAGGAGGAACAGGGGGCGGGTACAATGAGCAGTTCTTC

v_call: TRBV6-5
d_call: NA
clone_size: NA
j_call: TRBJ1-6
cdr3_aa: CASSYSTPTRAPLHF
cdr3_nt: TGTGCCAGCAGTTACTCGACCCCTACGAGGGCACCCCTCCACTTT

v_call: TRBV20-1
d_call: NA
clone_size: NA
j_call: TRBJ2-4
cdr3_aa: CSAIEGSAKNIQYF
cdr3_nt: TGCAGTGCTATTGAGGGCTCCGCCAAAAACATTCAGTACTTC

v_call: TRBV27
d_call: TRBD1
clone_size: NA
j_call: TRBJ2-5
cdr3_aa: CASRGGLEETQYF
cdr3_nt: TGTGCCAGCAGAGGGGGCCTTGAGGAGACCCAGTACTTC

v_call: TRBV5-6
d_call: TRBD1
clone_size: NA
j_call: TRBJ1-4
cdr3_aa: CASSGDRGREKLFF
cdr3_nt: TGTGCCAGCAGCGGCGACAGGGGGCGGGAAAAACTGTTTTTT

v_call: TRBV19
d_call: NA
clone_size: NA
j_call: TRBJ2-7
cdr3_aa: CASKGLGRDNSYEQYF
cdr3_nt: TGTGCCAGTAAAGGTCTCGGCAGGGACAACTCCTACGAGCAGTACTTC

v_call: TRBV6-5
d_call: NA
clone_size: NA
j_call: TRBJ2-1
cdr3_aa: CASSYRGDQPQFF
cdr3_nt: TGTGCCAGCAGTTACCGGGGAGACCAGCCTCAGTTCTTC

v_call: TRBV5-6
d_call: TRBD1
clone_size: NA
j_call: TRBJ2-7
cdr3_aa: CASSLSGTGDYEQYF
cdr3_nt: TGTGCCAGCAGCTTGTCCGGGACAGGGGACTACGAGCAGTACTTC

v_call: TRBV6-5
d_call: NA
clone_size: NA
j_call: TRBJ2-7
cdr3_aa: CASSYSGGPEQYF
cdr3_nt: TGTGCCAGCAGTTACTCGGGAGGTCCAGAGCAGTACTTC

v_call: TRBV7-8
d_call: TRBD2
clone_size: NA
j_call: TRBJ2-7
cdr3_aa: CASSLELAGSYEQYF
cdr3_nt: TGTGCCAGCAGCTTAGAACTAGCGGGCTCCTACGAGCAGTACTTC

v_call: TRBV5-5
d_call: TRBD1
clone_size: NA
j_call: TRBJ1-5
cdr3_aa: CASRLTGAYGSNQPQHF
cdr3_nt: TGTGCCAGCAGACTGACAGGGGCGTATGGTAGCAATCAGCCCCAGCATTTT

v_call: TRBV13
d_call: NA
clone_size: NA
j_call: TRBJ1-4
cdr3_aa: CASSLMGRNEKLFF
cdr3_nt: TGTGCCAGCAGCTTAATGGGGCGGAATGAAAAACTGTTTTTT

v_call: TRBV19
d_call: NA
clone_size: NA
j_call: TRBJ2-7
cdr3_aa: CASSITAGSLYEQYF
cdr3_nt: TGTGCCAGTAGTATTACGGCCGGGTCCCTCTACGAGCAGTACTTC

v_call: TRBV10-1
d_call: NA
clone_size: NA
j_call: TRBJ2-7
cdr3_aa: CASSPTGVYEQYF
cdr3_nt: TGCGCCAGCAGTCCGACCGGGGTATACGAGCAGTACTTC

v_call: TRBV19
d_call: NA
clone_size: NA
j_call: TRBJ2-7
cdr3_aa: CASSIGGGLHEQYF
cdr3_nt: TGTGCCAGTAGTATAGGAGGAGGGCTCCACGAGCAGTACTTC

v_call: TRBV4-1
d_call: NA
clone_size: once
j_call: TRBJ1-1
cdr3_aa: CASSPSLGTREAFF
cdr3_nt: TGCGCCAGCAGCCCCTCATTAGGGACTCGAGAAGCTTTCTTT

v_call: TRBV4-1
d_call: NA
clone_size: NA
j_call: TRBJ2-5
cdr3_aa: CASSSGSPRETQYF
cdr3_nt: TGCGCCAGCAGCTCCGGGAGCCCCAGGGAGACCCAGTACTTC

v_call: TRBV4-1
d_call: TRBD1
clone_size: NA
j_call: TRBJ1-4
cdr3_aa: CASSQRVWTGAEKLFF
cdr3_nt: TGCGCCAGCAGCCAGAGGGTCTGGACAGGGGCCGAAAAACTGTTTTTT

v_call: TRBV5-1
d_call: NA
clone_size: NA
j_call: TRBJ1-4
cdr3_aa: CASSLRGRGEKLFF
cdr3_nt: TGCGCCAGCAGCTTGCGGGGGAGAGGAGAAAAACTGTTTTTT

v_call: TRBV7-2
d_call: TRBD2
clone_size: NA
j_call: TRBJ2-1
cdr3_aa: CASSLVGTSGRNEQFF
cdr3_nt: TGTGCCAGCAGCTTAGTTGGGACTAGCGGGCGTAATGAGCAGTTCTTC

v_call: TRBV5-4
d_call: NA
clone_size: NA
j_call: TRBJ1-2
cdr3_aa: CASRSFGADYGYTF
cdr3_nt: TGTGCCAGCAGATCGTTCGGCGCGGACTATGGCTACACCTTC

v_call: TRBV4-2
d_call: TRBD2
clone_size: once
j_call: TRBJ2-7
cdr3_aa: CASSQDRLAGGLTYEQYF
cdr3_nt: TGTGCCAGCAGCCAAGATCGGCTAGCGGGGGGTCTTACCTACGAGCAGTACTTC

v_call: TRBV7-2
d_call: NA
clone_size: few
j_call: TRBJ1-2
cdr3_aa: CASSADSLQPGGYTF
cdr3_nt: TGTGCCAGCAGCGCGGACAGCTTGCAACCGGGAGGCTACACCTTC

v_call: TRBV12-5
d_call: TRBD1
clone_size: NA
j_call: TRBJ1-2
cdr3_aa: CASGWDRGRDGYTF
cdr3_nt: TGTGCTAGTGGTTGGGACAGGGGGCGGGATGGCTACACCTTC

v_call: TRBV6-5
d_call: NA
clone_size: NA
j_call: TRBJ1-5
cdr3_aa: CASSYSKSGRNQPQHF
cdr3_nt: TGTGCCAGCAGTTACTCGAAGTCAGGCCGCAATCAGCCCCAGCATTTT

v_call: TRBV27
d_call: NA
clone_size: few
j_call: TRBJ2-1
cdr3_aa: CASSPSSSYNEQFF
cdr3_nt: TGTGCCAGCTCCCCGTCTAGCTCCTACAATGAGCAGTTCTTC

v_call: TRBV10-3
d_call: TRBD1
clone_size: NA
j_call: TRBJ1-5
cdr3_aa: CAISEGGTAQPQHF
cdr3_nt: TGTGCCATCAGTGAGGGAGGGACAGCACAGCCCCAGCATTTT

v_call: TRBV29-1
d_call: TRBD1
clone_size: NA
j_call: TRBJ1-1
cdr3_aa: CSVESWTGRSTEAFF
cdr3_nt: TGCAGCGTTGAATCCTGGACAGGTCGTAGCACTGAAGCTTTCTTT

v_call: TRBV5-1
d_call: NA
clone_size: NA
j_call: TRBJ1-1
cdr3_aa: CASSLGEGLAFF
cdr3_nt: TGCGCCAGCAGCTTGGGGGAGGGTCTCGCTTTCTTT

v_call: TRBV6-5
d_call: TRBD2
clone_size: NA
j_call: TRBJ2-3
cdr3_aa: CASMELAGGPDTQYF
cdr3_nt: TGTGCCAGTATGGAACTAGCGGGGGGGCCAGATACGCAGTATTTT

v_call: TRBV5-4
d_call: TRBD1
clone_size: NA
j_call: TRBJ1-2
cdr3_aa: CASSLVPGQGMDYGYTF
cdr3_nt: TGTGCCAGCAGCTTGGTGCCGGGACAGGGGATGGACTATGGCTACACCTTC